The sequence of this TCR beta chain was determined in a study of blood T cells in healthy people across ages (dated by TCRdb to about 2015). About the investigation overall: In model experiments, roughly one uniquely barcoded TCR beta cDNA molecule per two T cells was captured by template switching. To track age-related changes in TCR beta repertoire diversity, the study relied on deep sequencing normalized with unique cDNA molecular identifiers. Donors were grouped into four age groups: young (average roughly 15 years), middle-aged (39), aged (62) and long-lived (around 80). Donors of different ages were randomly distributed across sequencing lanes to avoid experimental bias. The study analyzed two additional independent replicas of 1 million unique cDNA reads from the same blood draw for two donors, one aged 18 to 30 and one aged 80 or older. Overall study results and their limits: Observed TCR beta diversity per million T cells fell roughly linearly with age, and a significant reduction was already apparent by age around 39. Compared with the aged group, more naive CD4+ T cells, fewer expanded clones and increased TCR diversity were shown by the long-lived group, suggesting age selection. Because donor CMV infection status was unknown, age-related changes in expanded clonotypes were potentially confounded. Since profiling was done on bulk unsorted PBMCs, naive and antigen-experienced compartments could not be conclusively compared. Estimates of total diversity based on one million sequenced T cells were considered lower bounds and underestimates. A strong correlation was found between observed TCR beta diversity and the percentage of naive T cells measured by flow cytometry.

The germline V gene encodes CDR1 GTSNPN and CDR2 SVGIG (reference sequence). The trim is 7 bases for V and 4 bases for J, with a gap of 10 bases between the germline ends. The CDR3, cysteine through phenylalanine, is 12 amino acids long. The only DNA kept is the CDR3, 36 bases in frame from the first base. Receptor libraries were prepared by 5' RACE. These reads were obtained on an Illumina HiSeq 2500. A second PCR of about 7 to 12 cycles was performed with a sample-barcoded 5' primer and a J-beta primer mix. Each TCR beta cDNA molecule received a unique molecular identifier from a template-switch 5' adaptor carrying 12 random nucleotides. Each sample yielded at least 2.5 million CDR3-containing paired-end reads. First-strand cDNA synthesis was performed from all RNA using the Mint cDNA synthesis kit, with priming by a TRBC-specific oligonucleotide. Following uracil-DNA glycosylase treatment, a first 18-cycle PCR with universal primers M1SS and BC2_uni_R was performed on all cDNA. The study's own analysis went as follows. Normalization of each sample was performed by random selection of 1 million high-quality reads, each carrying a distinct molecular identifier. Reads sharing molecular identifiers were discarded rather than binned into consensus sequences. CDR3 identification, clonotype clustering and error correction used MiTCR with a Q25 quality threshold and the strictest error-elimination algorithm. Lower-bound total TCR beta diversity was estimated with a nonparametric unseen species model using Euler transformation. The public reads were quality trimmed at Q25 with fastp and then assembled into clones with MiXCR by TCRdb, keeping productive beta chains. Under each unique CDR3 protein, matching rows form one entry showing the most common genes and DNA. These V and J calls originate from TCRdb's pipeline instead of the authors' own analysis. The sample data list 1.5 million to 2 million distinct CDR3 sequences, and roughly 28% of these were observed just once. The ten most abundant clones make up 7.7% of the sample.

Donors were approximately 42 systemically healthy Caucasian individuals from Russia aged roughly 6 to 90 years. Roughly 10 milliliters of peripheral blood were collected from each donor into EDTA-treated Vacutainer tubes. Ficoll-Paque density-gradient centrifugation was used to isolate PBMCs, with at least 6 million per sample. Trizol reagent was used to extract total RNA from the PBMCs, yielding at least 6 micrograms per sample. Naive CD45RAhigh/CD27high T cell percentages were measured by flow cytometry on a PBMC aliquot from every donor. This clonotype was detected only a few times. Its antigen remains unidentified. It has no much larger one-base neighbor in the sample; base qualities were not kept.

The receptor was isolated from a woman in her 30s in good health. The sequenced sample was blood. Recombination linked TRBV30 to TRBJ2-2; no D gene is confidently identified. The CDR3 protein: CALESTTGELFF. The DNA sequence follows: TGTGCCTTGGAGAGTACCACCGGGGAGCTGTTTTTT.